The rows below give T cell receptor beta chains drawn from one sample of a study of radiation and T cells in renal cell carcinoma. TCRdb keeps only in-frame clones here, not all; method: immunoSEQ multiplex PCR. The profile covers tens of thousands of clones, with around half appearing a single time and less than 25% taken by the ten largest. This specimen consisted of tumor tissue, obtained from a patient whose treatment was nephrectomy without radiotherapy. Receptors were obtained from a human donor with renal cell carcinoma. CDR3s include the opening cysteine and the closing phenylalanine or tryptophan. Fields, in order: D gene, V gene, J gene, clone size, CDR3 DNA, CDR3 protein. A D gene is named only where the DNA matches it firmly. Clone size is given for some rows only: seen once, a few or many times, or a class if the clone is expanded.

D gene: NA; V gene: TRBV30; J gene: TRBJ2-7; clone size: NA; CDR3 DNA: TGTGCCTGGAGTGTCGCCAGGGGTAATGCCTACTACTACGAGCAGTACTTC; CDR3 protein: CAWSVARGNAYYYEQYF
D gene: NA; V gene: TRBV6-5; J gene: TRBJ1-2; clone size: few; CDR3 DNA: TGTGCCAGCGGGGGCGGCTATGGCTACACCTTC; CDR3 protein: CASGGGYGYTF
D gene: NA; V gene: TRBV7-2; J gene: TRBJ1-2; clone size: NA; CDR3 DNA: TGTGCCAGCAGCTTCGGTATAGGAGGGGATGGCTACACCTTC; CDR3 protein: CASSFGIGGDGYTF
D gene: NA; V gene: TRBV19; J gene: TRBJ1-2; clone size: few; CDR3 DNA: TGTGCCAGCGCCTTGCAGGGCAGCGGGGGCTATGGCTACACCTTC; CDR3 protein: CASALQGSGGYGYTF
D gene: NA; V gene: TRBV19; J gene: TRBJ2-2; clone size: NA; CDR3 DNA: TGTGCCAGTACCGTGAGGGACGGGACCCCCGGGGAGCTGTTTTTT; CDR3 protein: CASTVRDGTPGELFF
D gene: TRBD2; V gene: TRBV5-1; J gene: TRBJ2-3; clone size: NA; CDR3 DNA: TGCGCCAGCAGCCCGACTAGCGGGGGGTCCCATACGCAGTATTTT; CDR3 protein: CASSPTSGGSHTQYF
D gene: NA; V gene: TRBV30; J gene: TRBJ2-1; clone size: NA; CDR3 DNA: TGTGCCTGGAACCCGGCAAGGCTGGGTAGTGGCTACAATGAGCAGTTCTTC; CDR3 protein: CAWNPARLGSGYNEQFF
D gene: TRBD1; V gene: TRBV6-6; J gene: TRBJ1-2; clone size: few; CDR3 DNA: TGTGCCAGCAGCGCAGGGGGGTATAACGGCTACACCTTC; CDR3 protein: CASSAGGYNGYTF
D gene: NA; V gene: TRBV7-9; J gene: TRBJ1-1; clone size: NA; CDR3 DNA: TGTGCCAGCAGCTTCTTGACGGAAAACACTGAAGCTTTCTTT; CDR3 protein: CASSFLTENTEAFF
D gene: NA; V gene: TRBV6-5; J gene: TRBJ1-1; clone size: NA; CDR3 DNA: TGTGCCAGCAGTTACTCCGGCGGGAATGCTGAGGAAGCTTTCTTT; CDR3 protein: CASSYSGGNAEEAFF
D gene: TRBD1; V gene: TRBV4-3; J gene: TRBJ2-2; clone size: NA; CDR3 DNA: TGCGCCAGCAGCCCGGGACAGGGGCGCACCGGGGAGCTGTTTTTT; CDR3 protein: CASSPGQGRTGELFF
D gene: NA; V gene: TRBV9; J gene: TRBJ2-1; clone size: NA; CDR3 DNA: TGTGCCAGCAGCGTAGGCGGTCGCGATGAGCAGTTCTTC; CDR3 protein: CASSVGGRDEQFF
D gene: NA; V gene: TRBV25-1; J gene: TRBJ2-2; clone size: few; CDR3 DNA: TGTGCCAGCGGGTCGACAGAGGCGTGGGGTAAAGCCGGGGAGCTGTTTTTT; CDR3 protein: CASGSTEAWGKAGELFF
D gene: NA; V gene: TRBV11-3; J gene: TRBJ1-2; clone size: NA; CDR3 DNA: TGTGCCAGCAGCTTTCAGGGGCCGGGAGGTCACTATGGCTACACCTTC; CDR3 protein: CASSFQGPGGHYGYTF
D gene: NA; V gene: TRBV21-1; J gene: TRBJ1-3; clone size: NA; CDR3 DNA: TGTGCCAGCAGCCCCGTTACAGGTGTCAACTCTGGAAACACCATATATTTT; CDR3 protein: CASSPVTGVNSGNTIYF